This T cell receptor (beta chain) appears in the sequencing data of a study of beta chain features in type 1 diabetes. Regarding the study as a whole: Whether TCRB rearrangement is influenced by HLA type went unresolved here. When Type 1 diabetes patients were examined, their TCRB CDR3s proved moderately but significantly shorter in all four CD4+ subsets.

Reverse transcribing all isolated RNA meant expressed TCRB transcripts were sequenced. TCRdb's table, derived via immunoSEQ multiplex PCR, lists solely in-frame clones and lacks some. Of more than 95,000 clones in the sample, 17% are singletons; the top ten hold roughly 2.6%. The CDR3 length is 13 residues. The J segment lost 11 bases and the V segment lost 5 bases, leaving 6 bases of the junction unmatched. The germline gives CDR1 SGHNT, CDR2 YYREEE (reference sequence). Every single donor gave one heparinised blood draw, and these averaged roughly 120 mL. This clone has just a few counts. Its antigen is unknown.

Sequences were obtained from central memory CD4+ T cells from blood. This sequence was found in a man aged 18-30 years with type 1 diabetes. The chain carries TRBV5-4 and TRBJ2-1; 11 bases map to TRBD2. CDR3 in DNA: TGTGCCAGCAGTTCCGGACTAGCGGGTAAGCAGTTCTTC. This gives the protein CASSSGLAGKQFF.